Listed here are 25 T cell receptor beta chains from one sample, sequenced in a study of siplizumab effects on memory and regulatory T cells. Their cognate antigens are unknown. The mixed lymphocyte reaction cells were held in coculture (37°C) for 5 to 6 days. Here immunoSEQ multiplex PCR was the method, and the copy in TCRdb shows in-frame clones only, minus some. The sample includes 4,000 to 5,000 clones, roughly half of them seen just once. Specimen: CFSE-low (dividing) CD4+ T cells sorted from an allogeneic mixed lymphocyte reaction. These receptors all come from a human donor in good health; the cells came from an allogeneic mixed lymphocyte reaction. Some clones in this sample may be carry-over from other donors' samples.

In this sample, this clone turned up a few times. The chain is built from TRBV27 and TRBJ2-7; D tentatively fits TRBD1 or TRBD2 (5 bases each). The germline V and J ends were trimmed by 5 bases and 2 bases, with 16 bases remaining between them. CDR1 is MNHEY and CDR2 is SMNVEV in the germline V gene (reference sequence). The CDR3 runs to 15 residues. CDR3 amino acids: CASSPAGTPAYEQYF. The CDR3 nucleotides are TGTGCCAGCAGTCCGGCCGGGACGCCCGCCTACGAGCAGTACTTC.

This sequence joins TRBV14 and TRBJ2-2; TRBD2 matches at 10 bases. This CDR3 contains 19 residues. Germline lookup yields CDR1 SGHDN and CDR2 FVKESK. The trim removed 1 base at V and 5 bases at J, leaving 13 bases unmatched. CDR3 DNA sequence: TGTGCCAGCAGCCAAGTGGGACTAGCGTCGAACCTGAGGACCGGGGAGCTGTTTTTT. This gives the protein CASSQVGLASNLRTGELFF.

The CDR3 here is CSVVRQGARAFF. In nucleotides, the CDR3 is TGCAGCGTTGTCAGGCAGGGGGCACGAGCTTTCTTT. The rearrangement uses TRBV29-1 and TRBJ1-1, with TRBD1 identical over 8 bases. Germline-derived CDR1 and CDR2 are SQVTM and ANQGSEA. There are 12 residues in the CDR3. V lost 4 bases and J lost 10; bases outside the gene matches: 8.

The V call is TRBV27, the J call TRBJ1-2; 8 nucleotides align to TRBD1. V dropped 4 bases and J dropped 2; count of bases not matched to a gene: 3. Looked up from germline, CDR1 is MNHEY and CDR2 is SMNVEV (reference sequence). This CDR3 is built from 14 residues. The DNA of the CDR3 is TGTGCCAGCAGTTGGACAGGGTACAACTATGGCTACACCTTC. It encodes CASSWTGYNYGYTF.

This clone was counted a few times. CDR3 nucleotide sequence: TGTGCCAGCTCACCACCCGGGACAGGGGTCTACACCATATATTTT. Its translation: CASSPPGTGVYTIYF. The chain links TRBV18 to TRBJ1-3, with TRBD1 matching 10 bases. The CDR3 sequence is 15 residues long. V was clipped by 0 bases and J by 8 bases; unmatched bases: 4. Germline lookup yields CDR1 KGHSH and CDR2 LQKENI.

By share of the sample, this clone is medium-sized. DNA for the CDR3: TGTGCCAGTAGTATTGGCGGGGGGGTGGAGACCCAGTACTTC. Translation: CASSIGGGVETQYF. The chain carries TRBV19 and TRBJ2-5, with TRBD2 matching over 9 bases. Germline-derived CDR1 and CDR2 are LNHDA and SQIVND (reference sequence). CDR3 size: 14 residues. V shed 3 bases and J 5 bases; nucleotides not matched to a gene: 4. Variable domain in full (rest from reference TRBV19 and TRBJ2-5): DGGITQSPKYLFRKEGQNVTLSCEQNLNHDAMYWYRQDPGQGLRLIYYSQIVNDFQKGDIAEGYSVSREKKESFPLTVTSAQKNPTAFYLCASSIGGGVETQYFGPGTRLLVL.

This sequence joins TRBV6-6 and TRBJ1-1; maybe TRBD1 (6 bases). CDR3 size: 13 residues. Germline V gives CDR1 MNHNY, CDR2 SVGAGI (reference sequence). The V end lost 5 bases, the J end lost 1 base, and 8 bases lay between the germline ends. The CDR3 here is CASSAQGNTEAFF. CDR3 bases: TGTGCCAGCAGTGCACAGGGGAACACTGAAGCTTTCTTT.

The CDR3 DNA sequence: TGTGCCAGCAGCCATCAGGGGTTTTGGGCTGAAGCTTTCTTT. This translates into CASSHQGFWAEAFF. The chain couples TRBV11-1 to TRBJ1-1; possibly TRBD1 for D (6 bases). The CDR3 runs 14 residues. V was trimmed by 5 bases and J by 6 bases, leaving 16 bases between them. Germline V gives CDR1 SGHAT, CDR2 FQDESV (reference sequence).

The genes are TRBV28 and TRBJ2-1, with 9 nucleotides matching TRBD2. This CDR3 spans 15 amino acids. The germline V gene encodes CDR1 MDHEN and CDR2 SYDVKM. J gave up 4 bases and V 6 bases, and 7 bases lay outside the gene matches. The CDR3 region has the DNA TGTGCCAGCAGCCGCGGGGGGGCGTCGTACAATGAGCAGTTCTTC. It specifies CASSRGGASYNEQFF.

This rearrangement joins TRBV6-5 to TRBJ1-3; 7 bases map to TRBD1. Per germline, CDR1 MNHEY and CDR2 SVGAGI. Unmatched junction bases numbered 1, after V lost 0 bases and J lost 2 bases. The length of the CDR3 is 15 residues. This CDR3 is CASSYSQGTGNTIYF. The CDR3, as DNA: TGTGCCAGCAGTTACTCACAGGGGACTGGAAACACCATATATTTT.

The chain is built from TRBV11-3 and TRBJ1-5, with D unclear. The germline V gene encodes CDR1 SGHNT and CDR2 YENEEA. The CDR3 runs 14 residues. V lost 4 bases and J 0 bases, leaving 7 bases between the germline ends. Written as DNA, the CDR3 is TGTGCCAGCAGCTGGCTTTATAGCAATCAGCCCCAGCATTTT. Protein product: CASSWLYSNQPQHF.

This clone was counted a single time. The genes are TRBV7-2 and TRBJ2-4; TRBD2 might be the D (7 bases). The V gene's germline CDR1 is SGHTA and CDR2 FQGNSA. The length of the CDR3 is 17 residues. V was shortened by 1 base and J by 0 bases, with 13 bases between the two germline ends. CDR3: CASSLGGGVRAKNIQYF. CDR3 DNA sequence: TGTGCCAGCAGCTTAGGGGGGGGCGTTAGAGCCAAAAACATTCAGTACTTC.

V gene TRBV6-5 combines with J gene TRBJ1-2; the match to TRBD1 covers 8 bases. CDR1 and CDR2 from the germline V gene are MNHEY and SVGAGI. CDR3 length equals 12 residues. V gave up 5 bases and J gave up 7 bases; unmatched junction bases: 3. CDR3 protein: CASSNRGFGYTF. Here the CDR3 DNA reads TGTGCCAGCAGTAACAGGGGGTTTGGCTACACCTTC.

V and J are TRBV10-1 and TRBJ1-2; D is perhaps TRBD1 (5 bases). Germline loops: CDR1 WNHNN, CDR2 SYGVQD (reference sequence). V was trimmed by 1 base and J by 4 bases, leaving 7 bases between them. The CDR3 is made up of 13 amino acids. For the CDR3, the DNA is TGCGCCAGCAGTGAGTTTACAGGCTATGGCTACACCTTC. Its translation: CASSEFTGYGYTF.

By frequency in the sample, this clone is medium-sized. The CDR3 DNA sequence: TGTGCCAGCAGCCGAGGGCAGGGGCCCACTGAAGCTTTCTTT. Translation gives CASSRGQGPTEAFF. The chain couples TRBV6-5 to TRBJ1-1; D perhaps matches TRBD1 (6 bases). Germline CDR1 MNHEY, CDR2 SVGAGI. The CDR3 covers 14 residues. V was cut by 6 bases and J by 4 bases, with 15 bases left in between.

The chain employs TRBV5-8 and TRBJ1-1; D is unclear. The CDR3 is 13 residues long. Germline CDR1 SGHTS, CDR2 YDEGEE. Trimming took 0 bases from V and 0 from J, leaving 3 bases between them. Here the CDR3 reads CASSLDLNTEAFF. The DNA of the CDR3 is TGTGCCAGCAGCTTGGACTTGAACACTGAAGCTTTCTTT.

The sample holds a few counts of this clone. V is TRBV11-2 and J is TRBJ2-4, with D perhaps matching TRBD1 (6 bases). V lost 1 base, J lost 7 bases, and 8 bases lay in between. This CDR3 is 13 amino acids long. Germline CDR1 reads SGHAT; CDR2 reads FQNNGV. CDR3 nucleotides: TGTGCCAGCAGCTTAGGACAGGAGAACATTCAGTACTTC. As protein: CASSLGQENIQYF. The variable domain in full, with the rest retrieved from reference TRBV11-2 and TRBJ2-4, is EAGVAQSPRYKIIEKRQSVAFWCNPISGHATLYWYQQILGQGPKLLIQFQNNGVVDDSQLPKDRFSAERLKGVDSTLKIQPAKLEDSAVYLCASSLGQENIQYFGAGTRLSVL.

In this sample, this clone turned up a few times. The genes are TRBV29-1 and TRBJ2-1, with 8 bases aligning to TRBD2. Germline-derived CDR1 and CDR2 are SQVTM and ANQGSEA. V dropped 6 bases and J dropped 4; count of bases not matched to a gene: 11. The length of the CDR3 is 15 residues. DNA for the CDR3: TGCAGCGTCAAACCCCCGGGGGGGGCGTACAATGAGCAGTTCTTC. As protein: CSVKPPGGAYNEQFF.

The chain carries TRBV10-3 and TRBJ1-1, with D uncertain. Trimming pared 7 bases from V and 2 bases from J, leaving 11 bases between. In germline, CDR1 is ENHRY, CDR2 SYGVKD. The CDR3 is 13 residues long. The CDR3 protein is CAIKRVANTEAFF. The CDR3 DNA follows: TGTGCCATCAAACGGGTAGCAAACACTGAAGCTTTCTTT.

The chain uses TRBV27 and TRBJ1-3, with 7 bases aligning to TRBD1. Germline CDR1 is MNHEY and CDR2 is SMNVEV (reference sequence). The CDR3 sequence is 17 residues long. J was trimmed by 3 bases and V by 8 bases; bases with no gene match: 16. CDR3 residues: CASHIGTDLRGGNTIYF. The CDR3 DNA reads TGTGCCAGCCATATCGGGACAGATCTCAGGGGTGGAAACACCATATATTTT.

The chain couples TRBV5-5 to TRBJ2-3; 9 nucleotides align to TRBD1. The CDR3 has 17 amino acids. The trim removed 4 bases at V and 6 bases at J, leaving 15 bases unmatched. Germline CDR1 reads SGHKS; CDR2 reads YYEKEE (reference sequence). This CDR3 is CASSRPGTGPLGDTQYF. As DNA, the CDR3 is TGTGCCAGCAGCCGGCCGGGGACAGGGCCACTCGGGGATACGCAGTATTTT.

The chain links TRBV7-9 to TRBJ1-2, with D possibly being TRBD1 (6 bases). This CDR3 is built from 14 residues. V was shortened by 1 base and J by 8 bases, with 14 bases between the two germline ends. Per the germline V gene, CDR1 is SEHNR and CDR2 is FQNEAQ (reference sequence). The CDR3 spells CASSLVPAGAGYTF. Written as DNA, the CDR3 is TGTGCCAGCAGCTTAGTCCCGGCAGGGGCAGGCTACACCTTC.

This clone was seen a handful of times. CDR3 protein: CASRKGAGGKTQYF. The CDR3 bases are TGTGCCAGCAGAAAGGGGGCAGGGGGCAAGACCCAGTACTTC. The gene calls are TRBV6-6 and TRBJ2-5, with 8 bases matching TRBD1. V gave up 6 bases and J gave up 6 bases; unmatched junction bases: 9. Germline values: CDR1 MNHNY, CDR2 SVGAGI (reference sequence). CDR3 size: 14 residues.

This sequence joins TRBV4-1 and TRBJ2-3, with D perhaps matching TRBD1 or TRBD2 (5 bases each). The CDR3 extends over 15 amino acids. Per the germline V gene, CDR1 is MGHRA and CDR2 is YSYEKL. V was clipped by 1 base and J by 0 bases, with 8 bases between them. This CDR3 is CASSQAWGSTDTQYF. The DNA of the CDR3 is TGCGCCAGCAGCCAAGCCTGGGGGAGCACAGATACGCAGTATTTT.

This clone was seen a handful of times. V usage is TRBV5-4 and J usage is TRBJ1-2; TRBD1 matches 7 bases. The CDR3 contains 13 residues. J lost 4 bases, V lost 2 bases, and 2 bases had no gene match. Germline V gene sequence: CDR1 SGHNT, CDR2 YYREEE (reference sequence). The CDR3 spells CASSLDRAYGYTF. For the CDR3, the DNA is TGTGCCAGCAGCTTAGACAGGGCCTATGGCTACACCTTC.